The sequence of this T cell receptor beta chain was determined in a study of regulatory T cells in long-lasting Graves disease (dated by TCRdb to 2020 to 2023). Regarding the research as a whole: Newly diagnosed Graves' disease patients had taken antithyroid drugs for less than 3 months. Peripheral blood TCR sequencing and RNA sequencing compared persistent Graves' disease patients with newly diagnosed Graves' disease patients. The study was conducted in China and was registered as a clinical trial. A total of around 35 samples were covered by TCR sequencing, comprising some 13 persistent and roughly 20 newly diagnosed Graves' disease patients. Beyond this particular receptor, the publication reports: Compared with newly diagnosed patients, patients with persistent Graves' disease had lower TCR Shannon entropy and fewer highly expanded clones, which suggests clonal expansion. Only the TCR beta chain was sequenced and analyzed. Because the primary lesion, thyroid tissue, could not be accessed, the study looked at peripheral blood alone. The small sample size was acknowledged by the authors as a limitation that may reduce accuracy. Persistent disease showed preferential use of TRBV28, TRBJ1-2 and TRBJ2-5, whereas newly diagnosed disease favored TRBV20-1 and TRBJ2-1. More public clonotypes were shared among persistent patients (roughly 2,700) than among newly diagnosed patients (more than 900).

The time point tag for this specimen amounts to: newly diagnosed GD, antithyroid drugs for less than 3 months. RNA was extracted from PBMCs in TRIzol for both TCR sequencing and RNA sequencing. Graves' disease was diagnosed according to American Thyroid Association guidelines. Recruitment of patients was carried out at an endocrinology department in Xi'an, China. Each patient gave approximately 9.7 milliliters of peripheral blood, collected in an EDTA anticoagulant tube. PBMCs were isolated by Ficoll Paque Plus density gradient separation without further T cell sorting. An Agilent 2100 Bioanalyzer and agarose gel were used to assess RNA quality, and a NanoDrop 2000 was used to measure RNA concentration. The CDR3 starts with the cysteine, ends with the phenylalanine, and has 14 residues. Here the CDR3 DNA is all that survives: 42 bases in frame from base 1. The germline V end is reduced by 2 bases and the J end by 4 bases; junction bases left unmatched: 3. From a lookup of the germline V gene, CDR1 and CDR2 are SQVTM and ANQGSEA.

For this clonotype: Its recognized antigen is unknown. No base quality values were provided; no much bigger clone lies one nucleotide off.

Receptors were amplified or captured by multiplex PCR. Instrument on record: Illumina HiSeq 4000. To build TCR beta libraries, CDR3 regions were amplified by Arm-PCR using iRepertoire HTBI primers. Before sequencing, the PCR products went through gel purification. The original methods were these. Gene usage analysis of CDR3 amino acid clonotypes relied on the approximately 60 TRBV and 14 TRBJ segments identified across samples. COPE and FqMerger were used to merge filtered high-quality paired reads into contigs. BLAST was used to align contigs to IMGT TRBV, TRBD and TRBJ reference genes, and CDR3 was defined according to IMGT. Clonotypes above 0.1% frequency were classified as highly expanded clones. Shannon entropy served as the measure of repertoire diversity, while the Gini coefficient captured V-J evenness. A clonotype found in more than one individual was treated as public. TCRdb applied fastp at Q25 and MiXCR to the public reads, then kept only in-frame beta chains. Every entry covers one CDR3 protein and lists the most common genes and DNA from its rows. The V and J calls here are based on TCRdb, not the publication. For this sample the table gives about 470,000 distinct CDR3 sequences, of which 15% to 20% were detected only once. The ten largest make up 9% to 15% of the sample.

The data were also submitted as part of a second study, on T cells in Graves' hyperthyroidism and ophthalmopathy. The second study's paper adds: A patient counted as having stable Graves' hyperthyroidism if no progression to ophthalmopathy occurred over 18 months of follow-up. Hyperthyroidism patients were aged 18 to 65 years and newly diagnosed, with disease duration of less than 2 months. The study excluded patients with uncontrolled infections, other autoimmune diseases, pregnancy or lactation. Diagnoses were established on the basis of clinical symptoms, serum thyroxine and TRAb, thyroid ultrasound, and orbital computed tomography. The TCR CDR3 was subjected to a first round of RT-PCR using the HTBI primer set and the Qiagen OneStep RT-PCR kit. Most expanded thyroid clonotypes (frequency above 0.001) were also detected in blood, a finding suggesting that blood repertoires may reflect thyroid immune responses. A model built on a 13 V-J signature distinguished ophthalmopathy from stable hyperthyroidism, reaching roughly 88% sensitivity and approximately 83% specificity in cross-validation and 80%/75% in testing. In validation, progression to ophthalmopathy was predicted by the model with 70.59% sensitivity and roughly 76% specificity, a median of roughly six months before onset. TCR V-J signatures able to tell the groups apart were searched for in a discovery cohort of some 97 patients, of whom 43 had Graves' ophthalmopathy and roughly 58 had stable Graves' hyperthyroidism. Prospective prediction of ophthalmopathy was tested in an independent validation cohort of 18 to 20 hyperthyroidism patients and 17 patients who later progressed to ophthalmopathy. The 100 discovery patients were randomly split 7:3 into training and test sets. The study also compared thyroid tissue and blood T-cell repertoires from a handful of Graves' hyperthyroidism patients. After sampling, hyperthyroidism patients received methimazole starting at 30 mg daily, and ophthalmopathy patients received high-dose intravenous methylprednisolone. Libraries were constructed in a second round of multiplex PCR, after which size selection and purification were performed. Paired-end sequencing of the libraries was performed with 100 bp reads on an Illumina HiSeq2000. Raw data were processed with SOAPnuke, discarding reads with adapters, uncalled bases, mean Phred below 15, or no exact constant-primer or identifier match. COPE v1.2.5 was used to merge the high-quality paired reads, and each unique nucleotide sequence was defined as a clonotype. Clonotypes were aligned to IMGT TRBV, TRBD and TRBJ reference segments using MiTCR v1.1. The analysis included only V-J combinations with a frequency above 0.0001, which together covered approximately 99% of the repertoires. The TCS score was defined as the ratio of F50 (clonal expansion) to E x V (chaos), calculated using BLOSUM62-based TCRdist between CDR3 peptides within each V-J. Welch's t-statistics and random forest reduced 500 to 550 V-J features to fewer than 15, which were used in a naive Bayes classifier (R e1071). No statistical method was used to set the sample size in advance, and investigators knew the group allocation. According to the paper, TCR Vbeta CDR3 sequencing was carried out on 135 peripheral blood samples, which came from 40 to 45 ophthalmopathy, some 73 hyperthyroidism and roughly 17 progressor patients.

This receptor was taken from a man aged 35 to 55 with Graves disease. Donor details come from another sample of the same person, matched by shared clones. This specimen was peripheral blood mononuclear cells (PBMCs), taken at new diagnosis, from a patient treated with antithyroid drugs. This chain joins TRBV29-1 to TRBJ2-5, with 11 junctional bases fitting TRBD2. The base sequence is TGCAGCGTTGAACGACTAGCGGGAAGAGAGACCCAGTACTTC. Translation gives CSVERLAGRETQYF.